The rows below give T cell receptor beta chains drawn from one sample of a study of blood T cell repertoires in COVID-19. The assay was immunoSEQ multiplex PCR, and TCRdb's table has in-frame clones only and misses some. The sample carries 65,000 to 90,000 clones, approximately 90% recorded once. Source material: peripheral blood. The receptors were sampled from a human donor in a cohort sampled during active COVID-19. Both conserved end residues are trimmed from each CDR3. Each record gives: V gene, CDR3 protein.

v_call: TRBV7-2
cdr3_aa: ASSRLAQDTQY

v_call: TRBV18
cdr3_aa: ASSPSGGVWGTEAF

v_call: TRBV7-8
cdr3_aa: ASSLARDSYEQY

v_call: TRBV7-9
cdr3_aa: ASFDRDNSYEQY

v_call: TRBV3-1/TRBV3-2
cdr3_aa: ASSQVPYSGNTIY

v_call: TRBV5-1
cdr3_aa: ASSLAAGGLQETQY

v_call: TRBV6-2/TRBV6-3
cdr3_aa: ASSVAGGFRDTQY

v_call: TRBV5-1
cdr3_aa: ASSLEDRVTDTQY

v_call: TRBV5-4
cdr3_aa: ASSIDRVSGNTIY

v_call: TRBV7-2
cdr3_aa: ASSLVDRGANLAETQY

v_call: TRBV2
cdr3_aa: ASRRDRGRETQY

v_call: TRBV19
cdr3_aa: ASTSSSYEQY

v_call: TRBV6-1
cdr3_aa: ASSELGDSPLH

v_call: TRBV19
cdr3_aa: ASSSMTGQPLH

v_call: TRBV5-1
cdr3_aa: ASRANDGSNRRTGELF

v_call: TRBV5-6
cdr3_aa: ASSLDNQETQY

v_call: TRBV29-1
cdr3_aa: SVEFFTGQGYEQY

v_call: TRBV19
cdr3_aa: ASSMLAVWAYGYT

v_call: TRBV5-6
cdr3_aa: ASSLVGTRPTDTQY

v_call: TRBV6-5
cdr3_aa: AIRTGGNYGYT

v_call: TRBV3-1/TRBV3-2
cdr3_aa: ASSQTGGYTEAF

v_call: TRBV6-5
cdr3_aa: ASSYSSGTGSDGYT